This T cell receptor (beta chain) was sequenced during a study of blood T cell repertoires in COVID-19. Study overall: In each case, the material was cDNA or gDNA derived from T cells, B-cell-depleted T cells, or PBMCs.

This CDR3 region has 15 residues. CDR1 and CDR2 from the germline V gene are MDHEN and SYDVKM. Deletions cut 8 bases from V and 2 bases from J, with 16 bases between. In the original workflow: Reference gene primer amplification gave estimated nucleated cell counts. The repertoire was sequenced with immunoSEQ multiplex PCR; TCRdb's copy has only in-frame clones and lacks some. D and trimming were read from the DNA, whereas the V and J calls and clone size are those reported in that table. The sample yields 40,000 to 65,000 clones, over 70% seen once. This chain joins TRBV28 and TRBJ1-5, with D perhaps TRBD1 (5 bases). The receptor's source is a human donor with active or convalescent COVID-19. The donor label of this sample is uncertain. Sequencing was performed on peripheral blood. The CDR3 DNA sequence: TGTGCCAGCGGGTTCGGGGGTTCAGGCAATCAGCCCCAGCATTTT. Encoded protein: CASGFGGSGNQPQHF. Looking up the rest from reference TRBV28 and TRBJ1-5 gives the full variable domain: DVKVTQSSRYLVKRTGEKVFLECVQDMDHENMFWYRQDPGLGLRLIYFSYDVKMKEKGDIPEGYSVSREKKERFSLILESASTNQTSMYLCASGFGGSGNQPQHFGDGTRLSIL.